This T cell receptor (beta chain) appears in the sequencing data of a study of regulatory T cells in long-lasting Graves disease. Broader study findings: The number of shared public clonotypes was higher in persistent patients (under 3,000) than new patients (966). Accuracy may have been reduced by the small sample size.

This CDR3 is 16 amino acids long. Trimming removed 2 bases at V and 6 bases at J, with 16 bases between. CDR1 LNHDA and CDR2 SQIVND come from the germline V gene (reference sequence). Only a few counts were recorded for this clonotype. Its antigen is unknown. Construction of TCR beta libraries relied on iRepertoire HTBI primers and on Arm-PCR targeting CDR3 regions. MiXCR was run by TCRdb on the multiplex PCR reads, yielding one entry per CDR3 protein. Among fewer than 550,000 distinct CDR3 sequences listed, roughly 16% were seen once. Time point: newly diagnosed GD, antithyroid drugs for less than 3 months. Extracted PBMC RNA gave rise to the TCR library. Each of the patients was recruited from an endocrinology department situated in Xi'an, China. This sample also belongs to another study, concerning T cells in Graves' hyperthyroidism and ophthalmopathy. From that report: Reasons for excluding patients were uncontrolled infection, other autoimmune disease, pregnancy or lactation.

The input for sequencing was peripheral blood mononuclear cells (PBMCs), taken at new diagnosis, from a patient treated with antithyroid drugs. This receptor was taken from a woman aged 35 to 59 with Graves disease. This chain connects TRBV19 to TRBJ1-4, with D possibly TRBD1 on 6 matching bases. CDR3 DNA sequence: TGTGCCAGTAGTATACGGCCCGCCTCAGGGGATGAAAAACTGTTTTTT. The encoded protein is CASSIRPASGDEKLFF. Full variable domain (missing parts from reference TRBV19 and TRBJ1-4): DGGITQSPKYLFRKEGQNVTLSCEQNLNHDAMYWYRQDPGQGLRLIYYSQIVNDFQKGDIAEGYSVSREKKESFPLTVTSAQKNPTAFYLCASSIRPASGDEKLFFGSGTQLSVL.